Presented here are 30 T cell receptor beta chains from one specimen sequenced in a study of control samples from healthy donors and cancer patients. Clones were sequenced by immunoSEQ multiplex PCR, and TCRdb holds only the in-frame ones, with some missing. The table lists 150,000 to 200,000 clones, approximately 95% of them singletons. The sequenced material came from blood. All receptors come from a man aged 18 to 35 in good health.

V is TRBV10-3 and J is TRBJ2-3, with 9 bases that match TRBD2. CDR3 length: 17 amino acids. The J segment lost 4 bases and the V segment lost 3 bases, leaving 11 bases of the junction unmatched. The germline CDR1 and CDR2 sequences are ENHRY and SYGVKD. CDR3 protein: CAISENPASGDADTQYF. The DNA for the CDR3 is TGTGCCATCAGTGAAAATCCCGCTAGCGGGGATGCAGATACGCAGTATTTT.

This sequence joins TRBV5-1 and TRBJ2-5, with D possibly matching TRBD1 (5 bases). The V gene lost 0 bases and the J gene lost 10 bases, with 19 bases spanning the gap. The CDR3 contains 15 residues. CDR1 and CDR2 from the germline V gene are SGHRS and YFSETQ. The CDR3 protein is CASSLGGQGPQGQYF. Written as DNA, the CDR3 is TGCGCCAGCAGCTTGGGAGGTCAGGGCCCTCAGGGCCAGTACTTC.

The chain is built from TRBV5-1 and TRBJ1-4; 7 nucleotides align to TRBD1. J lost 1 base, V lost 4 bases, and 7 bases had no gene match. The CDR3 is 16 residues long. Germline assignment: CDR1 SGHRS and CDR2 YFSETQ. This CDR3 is CASSPGTALTNEKLFF. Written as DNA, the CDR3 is TGCGCCAGCAGCCCTGGGACAGCTTTAACTAATGAAAAACTGTTTTTT.

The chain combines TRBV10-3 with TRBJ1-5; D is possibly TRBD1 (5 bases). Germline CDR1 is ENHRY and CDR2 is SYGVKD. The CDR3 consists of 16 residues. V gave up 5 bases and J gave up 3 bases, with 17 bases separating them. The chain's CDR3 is CAISSLGVEDNQPQHF. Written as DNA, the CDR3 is TGTGCCATCAGTTCATTGGGGGTTGAGGACAATCAGCCCCAGCATTTT.

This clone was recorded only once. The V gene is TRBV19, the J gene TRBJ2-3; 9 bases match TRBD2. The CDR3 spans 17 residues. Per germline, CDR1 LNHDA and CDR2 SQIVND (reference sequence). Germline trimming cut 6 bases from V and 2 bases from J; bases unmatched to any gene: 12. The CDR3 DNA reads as TGTGCCAGTAGCCCCCGCTATAGCGGGGGCCCCACAGATACGCAGTATTTT. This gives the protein CASSPRYSGGPTDTQYF.

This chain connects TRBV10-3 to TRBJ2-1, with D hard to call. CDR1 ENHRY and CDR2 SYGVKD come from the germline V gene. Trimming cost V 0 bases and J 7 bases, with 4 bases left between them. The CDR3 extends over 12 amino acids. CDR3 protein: CAISESGNEQFF. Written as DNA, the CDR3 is TGTGCCATCAGTGAGTCAGGGAATGAGCAGTTCTTC.

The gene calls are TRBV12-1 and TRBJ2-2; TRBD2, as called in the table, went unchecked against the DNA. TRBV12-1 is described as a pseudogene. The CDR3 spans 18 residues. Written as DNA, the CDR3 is TGTGCCAGCAGCTTTGTGGGTTTGACTAGCCCTAGTACCGGGGAGCTGTTTTTT. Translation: CASSFVGLTSPSTGELFF.

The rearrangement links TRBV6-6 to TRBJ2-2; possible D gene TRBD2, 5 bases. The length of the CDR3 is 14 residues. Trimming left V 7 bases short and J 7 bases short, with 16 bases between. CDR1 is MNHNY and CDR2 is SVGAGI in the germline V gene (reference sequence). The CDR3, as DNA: TGTGCCAGCATCCGATACGGGGAAGGCGGGGAGCTGTTTTTT. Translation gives CASIRYGEGGELFF.

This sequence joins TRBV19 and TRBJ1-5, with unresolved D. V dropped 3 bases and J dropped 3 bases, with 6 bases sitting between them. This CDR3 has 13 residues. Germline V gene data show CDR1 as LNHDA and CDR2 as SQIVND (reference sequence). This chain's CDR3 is CASSMPTNQPQHF. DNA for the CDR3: TGTGCCAGTAGTATGCCCACCAATCAGCCCCAGCATTTT.

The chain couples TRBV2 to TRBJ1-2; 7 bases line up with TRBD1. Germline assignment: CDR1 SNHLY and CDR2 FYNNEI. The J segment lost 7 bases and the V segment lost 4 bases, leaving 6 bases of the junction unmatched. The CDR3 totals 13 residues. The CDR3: CASSAGRGGGYTF. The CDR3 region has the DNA TGTGCCAGCAGTGCGGGCAGGGGGGGTGGCTACACCTTC.

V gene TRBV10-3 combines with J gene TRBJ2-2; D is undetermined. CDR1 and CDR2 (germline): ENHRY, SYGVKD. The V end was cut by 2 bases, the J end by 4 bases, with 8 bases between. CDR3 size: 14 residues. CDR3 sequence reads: CAISEPDITGELFF. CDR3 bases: TGTGCCATCAGTGAGCCAGACATCACCGGGGAGCTGTTTTTT.

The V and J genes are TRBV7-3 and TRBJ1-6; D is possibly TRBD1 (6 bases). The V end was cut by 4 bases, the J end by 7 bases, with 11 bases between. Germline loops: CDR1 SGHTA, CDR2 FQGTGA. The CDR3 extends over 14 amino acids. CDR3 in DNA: TGTGCCAGCAGCTCCAGGGGTGGGAATTCACCCCTCCACTTT. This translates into CASSSRGGNSPLHF. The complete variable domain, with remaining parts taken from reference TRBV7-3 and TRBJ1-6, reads GAGVSQTPSNKVTEKGKYVELRCDPISGHTALYWYRQSLGQGPEFLIYFQGTGAADDSGLPNDRFFAVRPEGSVSTLKIQRTERGDSAVYLCASSSRGGNSPLHFGNGTRLTVT.

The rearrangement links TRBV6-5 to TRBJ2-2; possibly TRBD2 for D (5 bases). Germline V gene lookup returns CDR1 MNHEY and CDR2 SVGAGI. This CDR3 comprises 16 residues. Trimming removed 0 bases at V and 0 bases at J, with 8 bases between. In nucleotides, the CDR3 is TGTGCCAGCAGTTACTCGGAGACTACGAACACCGGGGAGCTGTTTTTT. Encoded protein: CASSYSETTNTGELFF.

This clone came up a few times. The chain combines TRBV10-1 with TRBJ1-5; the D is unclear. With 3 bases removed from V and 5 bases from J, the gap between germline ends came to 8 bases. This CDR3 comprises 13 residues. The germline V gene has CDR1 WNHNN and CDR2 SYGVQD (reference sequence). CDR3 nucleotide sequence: TGCGCCAGCAGTGAAGGGCCCCATCAGCCCCAGCATTTT. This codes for CASSEGPHQPQHF.

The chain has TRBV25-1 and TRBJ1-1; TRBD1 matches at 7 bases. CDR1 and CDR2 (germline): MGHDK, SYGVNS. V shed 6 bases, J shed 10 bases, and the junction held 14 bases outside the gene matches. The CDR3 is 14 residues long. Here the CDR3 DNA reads TGTGCCAGCAGACTCGCCGGGACAGATCAGGGAGCTTTCTTT. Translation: CASRLAGTDQGAFF.

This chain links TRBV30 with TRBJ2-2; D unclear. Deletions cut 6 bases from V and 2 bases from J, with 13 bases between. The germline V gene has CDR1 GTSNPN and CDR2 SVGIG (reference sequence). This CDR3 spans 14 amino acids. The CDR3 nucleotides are TGTGCCTGTACCCGACCCGTAAACACCGGGGAGCTGTTTTTT. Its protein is CACTRPVNTGELFF.

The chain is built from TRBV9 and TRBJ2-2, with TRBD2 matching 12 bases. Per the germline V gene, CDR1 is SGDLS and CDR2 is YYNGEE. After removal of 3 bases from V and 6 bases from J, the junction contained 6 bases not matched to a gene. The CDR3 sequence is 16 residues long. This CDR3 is CASSGRTSGEAGELFF. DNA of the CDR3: TGTGCCAGCAGCGGTCGGACTAGCGGGGAGGCCGGGGAGCTGTTTTTT.

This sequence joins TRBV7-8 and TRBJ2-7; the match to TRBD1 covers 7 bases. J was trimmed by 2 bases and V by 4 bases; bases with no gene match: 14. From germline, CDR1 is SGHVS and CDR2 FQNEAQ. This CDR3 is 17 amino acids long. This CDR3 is CASSSYLYRGFTYEQYF. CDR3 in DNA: TGTGCCAGCAGCTCATACCTCTACAGGGGCTTCACCTACGAGCAGTACTTC. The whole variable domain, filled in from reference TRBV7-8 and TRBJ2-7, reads GAGVSQSPRYKVAKRGQDVALRCDPISGHVSLFWYQQALGQGPEFLTYFQNEAQLDKSGLPSDRFFAERPEGSVSTLKIQRTQQEDSAVYLCASSSYLYRGFTYEQYFGPGTRLTVT.

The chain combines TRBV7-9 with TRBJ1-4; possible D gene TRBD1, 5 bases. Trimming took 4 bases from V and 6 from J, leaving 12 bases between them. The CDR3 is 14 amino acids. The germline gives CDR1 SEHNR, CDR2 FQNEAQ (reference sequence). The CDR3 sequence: CASSSGLLHEKLFF. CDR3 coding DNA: TGTGCCAGCAGCTCGGGACTCCTGCATGAAAAACTGTTTTTT.

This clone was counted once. CDR3: CATSDPGTGANVLTF. DNA for the CDR3: TGTGCCACCAGTGATCCGGGGACTGGGGCCAACGTCCTGACTTTC. The V gene is TRBV24-1, the J gene TRBJ2-6; D is possibly TRBD2 (5 bases). Germline CDR1 KGHDR, CDR2 SFDVKD. The V and J ends lost 3 bases and 2 bases respectively, with 7 bases between them. This CDR3 is built from 15 residues.

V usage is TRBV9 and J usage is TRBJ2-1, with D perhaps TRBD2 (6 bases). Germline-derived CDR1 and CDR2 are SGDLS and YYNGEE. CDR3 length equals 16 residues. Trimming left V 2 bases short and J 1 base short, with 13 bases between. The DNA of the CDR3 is TGTGCCAGCAGCGTCGACGGGGGTAATTCCTACAATGAGCAGTTCTTC. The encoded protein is CASSVDGGNSYNEQFF.

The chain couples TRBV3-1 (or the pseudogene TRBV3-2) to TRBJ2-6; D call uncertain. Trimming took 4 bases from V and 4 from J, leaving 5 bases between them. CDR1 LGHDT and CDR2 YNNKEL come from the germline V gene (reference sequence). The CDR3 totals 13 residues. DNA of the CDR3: TGTGCCAGCAGCCGCTTAGGGGCCAACGTCCTGACTTTC. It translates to CASSRLGANVLTF.

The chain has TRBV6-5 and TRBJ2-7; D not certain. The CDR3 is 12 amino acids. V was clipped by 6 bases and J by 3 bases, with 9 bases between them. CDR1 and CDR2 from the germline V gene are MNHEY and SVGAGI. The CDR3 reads CASRPTGYEQYF. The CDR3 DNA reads TGTGCCAGCAGACCGACGGGCTACGAGCAGTACTTC.

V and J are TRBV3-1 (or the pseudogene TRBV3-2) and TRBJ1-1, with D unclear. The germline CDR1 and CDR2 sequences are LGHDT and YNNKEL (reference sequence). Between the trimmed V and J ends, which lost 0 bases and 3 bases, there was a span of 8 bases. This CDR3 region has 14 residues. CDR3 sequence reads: CASSQDHGDTEAFF. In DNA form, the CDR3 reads TGTGCCAGCAGCCAAGACCACGGAGACACTGAAGCTTTCTTT.

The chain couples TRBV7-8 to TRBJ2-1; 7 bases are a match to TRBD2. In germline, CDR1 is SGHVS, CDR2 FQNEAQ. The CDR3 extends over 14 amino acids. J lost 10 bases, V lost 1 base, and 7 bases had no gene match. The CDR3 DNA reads TGTGCCAGCAGCTTAGGCGGGGGACCTTTCGAGCAGTTCTTC. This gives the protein CASSLGGGPFEQFF.

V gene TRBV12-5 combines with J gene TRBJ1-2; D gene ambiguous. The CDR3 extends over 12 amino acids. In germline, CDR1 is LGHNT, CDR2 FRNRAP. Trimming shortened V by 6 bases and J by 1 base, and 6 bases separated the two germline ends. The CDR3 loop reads CASGQSNYGYTF. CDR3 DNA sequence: TGTGCTAGTGGCCAGAGTAACTATGGCTACACCTTC.

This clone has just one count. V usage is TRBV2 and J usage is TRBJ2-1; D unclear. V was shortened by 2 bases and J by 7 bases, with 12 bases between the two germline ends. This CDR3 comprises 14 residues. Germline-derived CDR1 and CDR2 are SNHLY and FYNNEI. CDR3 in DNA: TGTGCCAGCAGTGAAAGTACTGGCAATAATGAGCAGTTCTTC. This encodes CASSESTGNNEQFF.

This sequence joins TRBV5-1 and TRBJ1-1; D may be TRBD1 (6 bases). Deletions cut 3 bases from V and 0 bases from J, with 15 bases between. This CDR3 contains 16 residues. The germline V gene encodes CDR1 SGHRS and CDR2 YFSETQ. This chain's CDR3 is CASSWWTARMNTEAFF. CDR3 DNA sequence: TGCGCCAGCAGCTGGTGGACAGCTCGGATGAACACTGAAGCTTTCTTT.

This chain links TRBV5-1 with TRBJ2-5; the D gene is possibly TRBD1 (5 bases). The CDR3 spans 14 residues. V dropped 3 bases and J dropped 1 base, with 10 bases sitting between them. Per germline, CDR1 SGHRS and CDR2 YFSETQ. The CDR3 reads CASSSPDSQETQYF. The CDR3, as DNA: TGCGCCAGCAGCTCCCCAGACAGCCAAGAGACCCAGTACTTC.

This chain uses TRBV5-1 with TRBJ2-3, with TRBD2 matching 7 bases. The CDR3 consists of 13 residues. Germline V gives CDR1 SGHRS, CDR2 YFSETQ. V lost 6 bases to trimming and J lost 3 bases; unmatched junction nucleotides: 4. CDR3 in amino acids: CASNQRGTDTQYF. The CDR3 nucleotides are TGCGCCAGCAACCAGCGGGGTACAGATACGCAGTATTTT.